A selection of T cell receptor beta chains follows, all from one sample in a study of blood T cell repertoires in COVID-19. TCRdb's copy holds only in-frame clones and misses some; the assay was immunoSEQ multiplex PCR. The data hold around 160,000 clones, with 80% observed a single time. Sequencing was done on a sample of PBMCs or T cells enriched from blood (not recorded which). These receptor sequences come from a woman aged 55 to 70 who had recovered from COVID-19. CDR3s leave out the opening cysteine and the closing phenylalanine or tryptophan. Each record gives: V gene, CDR3 protein.

TRBV29-1	SVEDPNRANEKLF
TRBV19	ASSIYGGSSYEQY
TRBV14	ASSQLGQGFTEAF
TRBV7-2	ASSPGLPYNEQF
TRBV5-1	ASSFGLAGPDTQY
TRBV11-3	ASSLSRGRADTQY
TRBV5-1	ASSLAPTENYGYT
TRBV5-6	ASSLETAYEQY
TRBV5-4	ASSGGRGANEKLF
TRBV9	ASSVDWRGSNEQF
TRBV18	ASSRLGESNTGELF
TRBV3-1/TRBV3-2	ASSQDSGSEQY
TRBV5-6	ASSLELAALYNEQF
TRBV7-6	ASSHRRRDRGWSETQY
TRBV12-3/TRBV12-4	ASSYQARGAF
TRBV7-3	ASSPRTGLNTEAF
TRBV3-1/TRBV3-2	ASTLLQGGGYT
TRBV9	ASSAGTPNEKLF
TRBV24-1	ATSEGPRQSLGGYT
TRBV5-1	ASSTRPSGETYNEQF
TRBV30	ACGTSGQETQY
TRBV27	ASRSGGPAF
TRBV6-5	ASSYGQGPSYEQY
TRBV14	ASSQAADRYYGYT
TRBV14	ASRRAGGTDTQY
TRBV5-7	ASSLSRQGLNSPLH
TRBV4-1	ASSRQGIPQY
TRBV19	ASSIVAGTGRTEAF
TRBV29-1	SVLGQQAF